These 20 T cell receptor beta chains came from one sample sequenced in a study of identical twins (dated by TCRdb to the mid-2010s). Library method: 5' RACE. Instrument used: Illumina HiSeq 2000. The public reads were reprocessed in TCRdb via fastp at Q25 and MiXCR, keeping in-frame beta chains. CDR3 protein duplicates are merged, each entry listing the most common genes and DNA. The sample table lists hundreds of thousands of distinct CDR3 sequences, about 9.4% of them with a count of one. The ten largest account for around 0.95% of the sample. The same data also contributed to another study, on yellow fever vaccine responses in identical twins.

Material for sequencing was PBMCs. These receptor sequences come from a woman aged 18-35 years in good health.

V usage is TRBV12-3 or TRBV12-4 and J usage is TRBJ2-7; 10 positions agree with TRBD1. This CDR3 has 15 residues. J lost 2 bases, V lost 5 bases, and 6 bases had no gene match. The CDR3 DNA reads as TGTGCCAGCAGTGCGTACGGGACAGGGGCCTACGAGCAGTACTTC. Encoded protein: CASSAYGTGAYEQYF.

At least ten counts were recorded for this clonotype. This sequence joins TRBV20-1 and TRBJ1-1; D is possibly TRBD1 (5 bases). Germline loops: CDR1 DFQATT, CDR2 SNEGSKA (reference sequence). CDR3 size: 14 residues. Trimming removed 1 base from V and 3 bases from J, with 12 bases in between. The chain's CDR3 is CSARAPREYTEAFF. The CDR3 DNA follows: TGCAGTGCTAGAGCCCCCAGGGAGTACACTGAAGCTTTCTTT.

At least ten counts were recorded for this clonotype. V is TRBV7-8 and J is TRBJ2-1, with unresolved D. There are 12 residues in the CDR3. V was pared by 1 base and J by 11 bases, with 9 bases between. Germline lookup yields CDR1 SGHVS and CDR2 FQNEAQ. DNA for the CDR3: TGTGCCAGCAGCTTAGACAATTCTAAGCAGTTCTTC. It codes for CASSLDNSKQFF.

The chain combines TRBV5-1 with TRBJ2-7, with 16 bases fitting TRBD2. The junction had 10 bases not matched to a gene; V was cut back by 4 bases and J by 0 bases. The CDR3 is 19 amino acids. Germline V gene data show CDR1 as SGHRS and CDR2 as YFSETQ. CDR3 amino acids: CASSGTSGGAYTSSYEQYF. CDR3 DNA: TGCGCCAGCAGCGGGACTAGCGGGGGGGCATATACCTCCTCCTACGAGCAGTACTTC.

This clonotype has more than one count but fewer than ten. The chain employs TRBV6-1 and TRBJ2-1, with 16 bases lining up with TRBD2. CDR3 length: 14 residues. Germline loops: CDR1 MNHNS, CDR2 SASEGT. Germline trimming cut 6 bases from V and 10 bases from J; bases unmatched to any gene: 3. CDR3 sequence reads: CASRPGLAGGEQFF. The CDR3 nucleotides read TGTGCCAGCAGACCGGGACTAGCGGGAGGGGAGCAGTTCTTC.

At least ten counts were recorded for this clonotype. The rearrangement uses TRBV11-2 and TRBJ2-1; 13 bases fit TRBD2. The junction had 12 bases not matched to a gene; V was cut back by 0 bases and J by 10 bases. CDR3 size: 18 residues. Germline CDR1 reads SGHAT; CDR2 reads FQNNGV. The CDR3 sequence is CASSLEPRTSGGQGEQFF. In nucleotides, the CDR3 is TGTGCCAGCAGCTTAGAACCACGGACTAGCGGGGGCCAGGGGGAGCAGTTCTTC.

This clonotype has a handful of counts. The chain couples TRBV25-1 to TRBJ1-4; D remains unclear. CDR1 is MGHDK and CDR2 is SYGVNS in the germline V gene. The ends were cut back, 6 bases at V and 8 bases at J, with 19 bases in the middle. The CDR3 length is 15 residues. The CDR3 reads CASSETLGLGEKLFF. CDR3 sequence (DNA): TGTGCCAGCAGCGAAACTTTGGGGTTGGGAGAAAAACTGTTTTTT.

This chain joins TRBV4-3 and TRBJ1-4; 7 bases fit TRBD1. V lost 4 bases and J lost 0; bases outside the gene matches: 8. This CDR3 has 17 residues. Germline V gene sequence: CDR1 LGHNA, CDR2 YSLEER. The DNA of the CDR3 is TGCGCCAGCAGCCGACGGGACAGCAAAGCAACTAATGAAAAACTGTTTTTT. Encoded protein: CASSRRDSKATNEKLFF.

The table lists this clonotype with a few counts. The chain is built from TRBV20-1 and TRBJ2-7, with TRBD2 matching 9 bases. CDR3 length equals 14 residues. Per the germline V gene, CDR1 is DFQATT and CDR2 is SNEGSKA (reference sequence). J lost 4 bases, V lost 2 bases, and 6 bases had no gene match. The CDR3 region is CSARISGRVYEQYF. The CDR3 nucleotides are TGCAGTGCTAGAATTAGCGGGAGAGTATACGAGCAGTACTTC.

The gene calls are TRBV10-3 and TRBJ1-5, with 8 bases lining up with TRBD1. V gave up 1 base and J gave up 6 bases; unmatched junction bases: 5. The CDR3 spans 15 residues. From germline, CDR1 is ENHRY and CDR2 SYGVKD. The DNA of the CDR3 is TGTGCCATCAGTGAGTTCGGCCAGGGGGCTCAGCCCCAGCATTTT. Its protein is CAISEFGQGAQPQHF.

This clonotype was found many times. The chain has TRBV20-1 and TRBJ1-4, with a weak D call TRBD1 (5 bases). The germline V gene has CDR1 DFQATT and CDR2 SNEGSKA (reference sequence). The CDR3 totals 13 residues. The germline V and J ends were trimmed by 5 bases and 6 bases, with 13 bases remaining between them. The CDR3 nucleotides are TGCAGTGCTGAAACAGGAAAATATGAAAAACTGTTTTTT. Amino acids: CSAETGKYEKLFF.

This clonotype turned up a few times. V usage is TRBV29-1 and J usage is TRBJ1-1, with D perhaps TRBD1 (6 bases). Per germline, CDR1 SQVTM and CDR2 ANQGSEA. V was pared by 0 bases and J by 6 bases, with 14 bases between. This CDR3 region has 14 residues. The DNA for the CDR3 is TGCAGCGTTGAAGAAGGGTCAGGGGTCGCTGAAGCTTTCTTT. Encoded protein: CSVEEGSGVAEAFF. Full variable domain (missing parts from reference TRBV29-1 and TRBJ1-1): SAVISQKPSRDICQRGTSLTIQCQVDSQVTMMFWYRQQPGQSLTLIATANQGSEATYESGFVIDKFPISRPNLTFSTLTVSNMSPEDSSIYLCSVEEGSGVAEAFFGQGTRLTVV.

V and J are TRBV20-1 and TRBJ2-7; D might be TRBD1 or TRBD2, each matching 5 bases. Looked up from germline, CDR1 is DFQATT and CDR2 is SNEGSKA (reference sequence). This CDR3 has 12 amino acids. V was trimmed by 6 bases and J by 6 bases, leaving 15 bases between them. Here the CDR3 reads CSANPLGVEQYF. The CDR3 region has the DNA TGCAGTGCCAACCCCTTGGGGGTCGAGCAGTACTTC.

This clonotype was seen many times. The chain recombines TRBV7-9 with TRBJ1-4; a possible D gene is TRBD1 (5 bases). The ends were cut back, 5 bases at V and 8 bases at J, with 12 bases in the middle. CDR1 SEHNR and CDR2 FQNEAQ come from the germline V gene (reference sequence). This CDR3 has 13 residues. The DNA for the CDR3 is TGTGCCAGCAGCGATCGAGGGGACGAAAAACTGTTTTTT. Translated, it gives CASSDRGDEKLFF.

V and J are TRBV9 and TRBJ2-1; 11 bases agree with TRBD1. Germline V gene lookup returns CDR1 SGDLS and CDR2 YYNGEE. Germline trimming cut 3 bases from V and 7 bases from J; bases unmatched to any gene: 6. This CDR3 is built from 15 residues. In DNA form, the CDR3 reads TGTGCCAGCAGCGCGAGGACAGGGGGCTTAAATGAGCAGTTCTTC. Its translation: CASSARTGGLNEQFF.

This clonotype was counted between two and nine times. This sequence joins TRBV6-2 or TRBV6-3 and TRBJ1-2; D is uncertain. This CDR3 comprises 15 residues. The V gene lost 5 bases and the J gene lost 6 bases, with 19 bases spanning the gap. CDR1 MNHEY and CDR2 SVGEGT come from the germline V gene. CDR3 region: CASSPDVGSIDGYTF. In DNA, the CDR3 is TGTGCCAGCAGTCCCGACGTCGGTTCAATTGATGGCTACACCTTC.

This clonotype was recorded many times. The CDR3 spells CSVDSPEKLFF. The CDR3 region has the DNA TGCAGTGTAGACAGTCCCGAAAAACTGTTTTTT. V is TRBV20-1 and J is TRBJ1-4, with TRBD1 as a possible D gene (5 bases). Trimming shortened V by 7 bases and J by 8 bases, and 11 bases separated the two germline ends. Germline CDR1 DFQATT, CDR2 SNEGSKA (reference sequence). This CDR3 spans 11 amino acids.

This clonotype appeared a few times. This sequence joins TRBV3-1 and TRBJ2-5; the match to TRBD2 covers 10 bases. Germline V lookup: CDR1 LGHDT, CDR2 YNNKEL (reference sequence). This CDR3 region has 15 residues. The ends lost 4 bases at V and 4 bases at J; junction bases unmatched: 6. This CDR3 reads CASSLERGGRETQYF. The CDR3 DNA reads as TGTGCCAGCAGCCTAGAGCGGGGGGGCCGAGAGACCCAGTACTTC.

The table lists this clonotype with many counts. The chain is built from TRBV18 and TRBJ2-5; D gene unclear. Germline CDR1 is KGHSH and CDR2 is LQKENI. The CDR3 contains 14 residues. V lost 2 bases and J 2 bases, leaving 9 bases between the germline ends. CDR3 sequence (DNA): TGTGCCAGCTCACCAATCGCGGTTCAAGAGACCCAGTACTTC. Protein product: CASSPIAVQETQYF.

There are many counts of this clonotype. The chain couples TRBV7-2 to TRBJ2-2; D remains ambiguous. The CDR3 extends over 15 amino acids. Trimming removed 0 bases at V and 5 bases at J, with 10 bases between. Germline V CDR1 and CDR2: SGHTA, FQGNSA. DNA of the CDR3: TGTGCCAGCAGCTTAGCGTGGGGTTTAACCGGGGAGCTGTTTTTT. Its protein product is CASSLAWGLTGELFF.